What follows are 20 T cell receptor beta chains derived from one specimen sequenced in a study of blood T cell repertoires in COVID-19 (dated by TCRdb to 2019 to 2021). The method behind the library was the immunoSEQ multiplex PCR assay. TCRdb took this table from immuneACCESS and kept in-frame rearrangements with V and J called. Such tables lack part of the clones; where checked against another copy, unresolved V genes explain under half of the gap, and the rest is unexplained. This sample gives some 260,000 clones in total; about 90% of them show up just once. The ten largest clones represent around 9.6% of the sample. Specimen: peripheral blood. The receptors stem from a woman aged 70 to 79 with COVID-19, enrolled during active disease.

The gene calls are TRBV24-1 and TRBJ1-1; D is unresolved. V was trimmed by 5 bases and J by 3 bases, leaving 9 bases between them. The CDR3 runs 13 residues. CDR1 is KGHDR, CDR2 SFDVKD, per germline. As DNA, the CDR3 is TGTGCCACCAGTGGAGGTTCGGACACTGAAGCTTTCTTT. Translated, it gives CATSGGSDTEAFF.

The CDR3 sequence is CATAAGTGLSWSNQPQHF. CDR3 sequence (DNA): TGTGCCACCGCAGCGGGGACAGGACTCTCATGGAGCAATCAGCCCCAGCATTTT. J is TRBJ1-5 and V is TRBV15, with TRBD1 identical over 8 bases. The CDR3 runs 18 residues. CDR1 and CDR2 from the germline V gene are LNHNV and YYDKDF (reference sequence). Trimming at V came to 8 bases and at J to 1 base, leaving 16 bases not matched to a gene.

This rearrangement joins TRBV5-6 to TRBJ2-3; perhaps TRBD1 as D (6 bases). CDR1 and CDR2 (germline): SGHDT, YYEEEE. This CDR3 region has 16 residues. V lost 1 base and J lost 1, with 13 bases in between. The CDR3 DNA reads TGTGCCAGCAGCTTGCCGAGGGCAGGGGGCACAGATACGCAGTATTTT. Translation: CASSLPRAGGTDTQYF.

The V gene is TRBV19, the J gene TRBJ2-6; D is perhaps TRBD2 (6 bases). CDR1 is LNHDA and CDR2 is SQIVND in the germline V gene (reference sequence). The CDR3 sequence is 15 residues long. Trimming removed 9 bases from V and 1 base from J, with 13 bases in between. CDR3 protein: CASTLGGSGANVLTF. DNA of the CDR3: TGTGCCAGCACTCTGGGGGGATCTGGGGCCAACGTCCTGACTTTC.

V usage is TRBV5-4 and J usage is TRBJ2-5; 12 bases line up with TRBD2. The germline V gene encodes CDR1 SGHNT and CDR2 YYREEE (reference sequence). Trimming removed 2 bases from V and 1 base from J; junction bases left unmatched: 3. CDR3 length equals 16 residues. CDR3 protein: CASSLGLAGSQETQYF. CDR3 in DNA: TGTGCCAGCAGCTTAGGACTAGCGGGAAGCCAAGAGACCCAGTACTTC. The full variable domain, completed using reference TRBV5-4 and TRBJ2-5, is ETGVTQSPTHLIKTRGQQVTLRCSSQSGHNTVSWYQQALGQGPQFIFQYYREEENGRGNFPPRFSGLQFPNYSSELNVNALELDDSALYLCASSLGLAGSQETQYFGPGTRLLVL.

The genes are TRBV19 and TRBJ2-7; TRBD2 aligns across 9 bases. Germline V gives CDR1 LNHDA, CDR2 SQIVND (reference sequence). The CDR3 extends over 17 amino acids. V lost 5 bases, J lost 2 bases, and 13 bases stayed unmatched. The CDR3 loop reads CASSRSGLAPLTYEQYF. In nucleotides, the CDR3 is TGTGCCAGTAGTCGATCGGGACTAGCACCTCTTACCTACGAGCAGTACTTC.

The genes are TRBV3-1 (or the pseudogene TRBV3-2) and TRBJ1-1; 10 bases are shared with TRBD1. The germline V gene has CDR1 LGHDT and CDR2 YNNKEL (reference sequence). V lost 3 bases and J lost 4; bases outside the gene matches: 8. The CDR3 loop spans 16 amino acids. CDR3 coding DNA: TGTGCCAGCAGCCAGAAGACAGGGGGCTCGGGCACTGAAGCTTTCTTT. Protein sequence: CASSQKTGGSGTEAFF.

The chain uses TRBV28 and TRBJ2-1; weak D call: TRBD2 (5 bases). CDR3 length equals 12 residues. Germline CDR1 and CDR2: MDHEN and SYDVKM. The V end was cut by 4 bases, the J end by 8 bases, with 9 bases between. The CDR3 loop is CASSSSMDEQFF. CDR3 nucleotides: TGTGCCAGCAGTTCTAGCATGGATGAGCAGTTCTTC.

The chain uses TRBV28 and TRBJ2-7, with a tentative D call TRBD2 (6 bases). The CDR3 has 14 residues. CDR1 MDHEN and CDR2 SYDVKM come from the germline V gene. Trimming stripped 1 base from V and 3 bases from J, with 10 bases between. The CDR3, as DNA: TGTGCCAGCAGTTTATTTGGGGGAGGCTACGAGCAGTACTTC. Its protein is CASSLFGGGYEQYF.

This chain uses TRBV6-6 with TRBJ1-2; D remains unclear. CDR1 MNHNY and CDR2 SVGAGI come from the germline V gene (reference sequence). Trimming stripped 6 bases from V and 6 bases from J, with 14 bases between. The CDR3 runs to 13 residues. DNA of the CDR3: TGTGCCAGCAGCCATGATTCCCTAAATGGCTACACCTTC. This gives the protein CASSHDSLNGYTF.

The J gene is TRBJ1-4, the V gene TRBV6-2 or TRBV6-3; D call uncertain. Trimming removed 6 bases at V and 4 bases at J, with 21 bases between. The CDR3 contains 17 residues. The germline V gene has CDR1 MNHEY and CDR2 SVGEGT. DNA for the CDR3: TGTGCCAGCAGCCGGGAGAACCACTCACGTCTTAATGAAAAACTGTTTTTT. The encoded protein is CASSRENHSRLNEKLFF.

The chain has TRBV7-8 and TRBJ1-1, with 8 bases aligning to TRBD1. This CDR3 region has 14 residues. V trimming: 7 bases; J trimming: 3 bases; junction bases outside the gene matches: 7. Germline values: CDR1 SGHVS, CDR2 FQNEAQ. DNA for the CDR3: TGTGCCAGCACCTCCAGGGGGCCGGACACTGAAGCTTTCTTT. Protein: CASTSRGPDTEAFF.

The V gene is TRBV28, the J gene TRBJ1-3; D unresolved. From germline, CDR1 is MDHEN and CDR2 SYDVKM. V lost 7 bases, J lost 3 bases, and 10 bases lay in between. This CDR3 region has 13 residues. As DNA, the CDR3 is TGTGCCAGCACCGCGAGCCGTGGAAACACCATATATTTT. This gives the protein CASTASRGNTIYF. Full variable domain (remainder filled in from reference TRBV28 and TRBJ1-3): DVKVTQSSRYLVKRTGEKVFLECVQDMDHENMFWYRQDPGLGLRLIYFSYDVKMKEKGDIPEGYSVSREKKERFSLILESASTNQTSMYLCASTASRGNTIYFGEGSWLTVV.

The chain employs TRBV24-1 and TRBJ1-1, with D tentatively TRBD1 (5 bases). Trimming removed 4 bases at V and 3 bases at J, with 23 bases between. The CDR3 spans 18 residues. CDR1 and CDR2 (germline): KGHDR, SFDVKD. CDR3 amino acids: CATSEGRNGRAKDTEAFF. The CDR3 nucleotides are TGTGCCACCAGTGAGGGGCGAAACGGCAGGGCCAAAGACACTGAAGCTTTCTTT.

V gene TRBV5-6 combines with J gene TRBJ2-7, with TRBD1 matching over 11 bases. The CDR3 spans 14 residues. CDR1 is SGHDT and CDR2 is YYEEEE in the germline V gene. V shed 6 bases and J 7 bases; nucleotides not matched to a gene: 9. The CDR3 DNA reads as TGTGCCAGCACCGCTGGACAGGGGGCGTGGGAGCAGTACTTC. Its translation: CASTAGQGAWEQYF.

This rearrangement joins TRBV4-1 to TRBJ1-4, with a weak D call TRBD1 (5 bases). This CDR3 is 16 amino acids long. CDR1 MGHRA and CDR2 YSYEKL come from the germline V gene. The germline V and J ends were trimmed by 0 bases and 3 bases, with 11 bases remaining between them. The CDR3 sequence: CASSQDWRGANEKLFF. The CDR3, as DNA: TGCGCCAGCAGCCAAGATTGGAGGGGAGCTAATGAAAAACTGTTTTTT.

The chain links TRBV18 to TRBJ1-3; tentative D call: TRBD1 (5 bases). Germline V CDR1 and CDR2: KGHSH, LQKENI. This CDR3 is 15 amino acids long. V lost 4 bases to trimming and J lost 4 bases, with 14 bases between them. The CDR3 nucleotides are TGTGCCAGCTCACTCACCGGGACTCTCGGAAACACCATATATTTT. This sequence encodes CASSLTGTLGNTIYF.

This clone was picked up one time. This chain connects TRBV19 to TRBJ2-2; maybe TRBD1 (5 bases). V lost 6 bases and J 0 bases, leaving 11 bases between the germline ends. Germline CDR1 LNHDA, CDR2 SQIVND (reference sequence). The CDR3 runs 15 residues. DNA for the CDR3: TGTGCCAGTAGAGTGCAGGGTGCGAACACCGGGGAGCTGTTTTTT. As protein: CASRVQGANTGELFF.

V usage is TRBV29-1 and J usage is TRBJ2-7; 9 bases match TRBD1. CDR3 length: 14 amino acids. V gave up 6 bases and J gave up 4 bases; unmatched junction bases: 10. Per the germline V gene, CDR1 is SQVTM and CDR2 is ANQGSEA. The CDR3 region is CSVIRQGVRYEQYF. DNA of the CDR3: TGCAGCGTCATAAGACAGGGGGTAAGGTACGAGCAGTACTTC.

This chain joins TRBV19 and TRBJ1-5, with TRBD1 identical over 12 bases. V lost 5 bases, J lost 5 bases, and 7 bases stayed unmatched. Germline V gives CDR1 LNHDA, CDR2 SQIVND (reference sequence). There are 16 residues in the CDR3. The CDR3 spells CASSWTGTGGHQPQHF. CDR3 coding DNA: TGTGCCAGTAGTTGGACCGGGACAGGGGGCCATCAGCCCCAGCATTTT.